Shown below are 5 T cell receptor beta chains from a single sample sequenced in a study of early T cells in non-severe SARS-CoV-2 infection. Each CDR3 protein is one row after TCRdb ran MiXCR on the 5' RACE reads. The repertoire has over 50,000 distinct CDR3 sequences, 10% to 15% of them found once; the top ten carry 2.9%. Sequencing was performed on whole blood. The receptors were sampled from an adult who was a healthcare worker with PCR-confirmed SARS-CoV-2 infection or an uninfected control (not recorded which).

This clonotype turned up a few times. This chain connects TRBV5-4 to TRBJ2-1, with a weak D call TRBD1 (6 bases). V was trimmed by 4 bases and J by 2 bases, leaving 13 bases between them. Germline loops: CDR1 SGHNT, CDR2 YYREEE (reference sequence). The CDR3 is made up of 15 amino acids. The CDR3 DNA reads as TGTGCCAGCAGCCAGGGGAAGGGGCCCTACAATGAGCAGTTCTTC. This translates into CASSQGKGPYNEQFF.

This clonotype was picked up many times. The gene calls are TRBV7-9 and TRBJ2-7; the D gene is possibly TRBD2 (5 bases). CDR3 length: 14 amino acids. Trimming took off 5 bases at V and 7 bases at J, with 18 bases between the two ends. CDR1 SEHNR and CDR2 FQNEAQ come from the germline V gene (reference sequence). The CDR3: CASSKATATGEQYF. In nucleotides, the CDR3 is TGTGCCAGCAGCAAGGCTACAGCCACGGGGGAGCAGTACTTC.

At least ten counts were recorded for this clonotype. This chain joins TRBV7-9 and TRBJ2-5; D not resolved. Germline V gene lookup returns CDR1 SEHNR and CDR2 FQNEAQ (reference sequence). The CDR3 runs 14 residues. V lost 7 bases and J 4 bases, leaving 16 bases between the germline ends. As DNA, the CDR3 is TGTGCCAGCAAGGACGGTCAATTCCCAGAGACCCAGTACTTC. Translated: CASKDGQFPETQYF.

The table lists this clonotype with many counts. This chain joins TRBV20-1 and TRBJ2-2; 8 positions agree with TRBD2. The junction had 5 bases not matched to a gene; V was cut back by 0 bases and J by 5 bases. The CDR3 runs to 15 residues. Germline V gene data show CDR1 as DFQATT and CDR2 as SNEGSKA (reference sequence). The CDR3 bases are TGCAGTGCTAGAGATAGACCTAGCGGGACCGGGGAGCTGTTTTTT. Amino acids: CSARDRPSGTGELFF.

The table lists this clonotype with a few counts. The chain is built from TRBV27 and TRBJ2-3; the D gene is possibly TRBD2 (6 bases). Germline assignment: CDR1 MNHEY and CDR2 SMNVEV (reference sequence). This CDR3 has 15 residues. Trimming cost V 6 bases and J 5 bases, with 18 bases left between them. The CDR3 region has the DNA TGTGCCAGCAGCAAATACCGGGACTTCCGAGATACGCAGTATTTT. Residues: CASSKYRDFRDTQYF.